This is a list of T cell receptor beta chains from one sample in a study of T-cell reconstitution after alpha-beta-depleted transplantation in children. TCRdb analysed the PCR reads with MiXCR anew, one entry per CDR3 protein. The repertoire has a few hundred thousand distinct CDR3 sequences, 20% to 30% of them found once; the top ten carry under 5.5%. Here the sequenced sample was PBMCs, mostly from graft donor cells, taken 360 days after TCRalphabeta/CD19-depleted stem cell transplant. Receptors originate from a female patient aged 2 to 10 who had a stem cell transplant for congenital amegakaryocytic thrombocytopenia, so the T cells may come from the graft donor. The CDR3 runs from the conserved cysteine through the conserved F or W. D genes are given only for firm matches. Where a row states a size, it is once, few, many or the class of an expanded clone; other rows omit it.

clone size: NA; V gene: TRBV30; J gene: TRBJ2-7; D gene: TRBD1; CDR3 protein: CAWSHRRTGPIYEQYF; CDR3 DNA: TGTGCCTGGAGCCACAGGAGGACAGGGCCGATCTACGAGCAGTACTTC
clone size: NA; V gene: TRBV10-3; J gene: TRBJ1-5; D gene: NA; CDR3 protein: CAIKGESSNQPQHF; CDR3 DNA: TGTGCCATTAAGGGGGAAAGTAGCAATCAGCCCCAGCATTTT
clone size: NA; V gene: TRBV6-1; J gene: TRBJ2-7; D gene: NA; CDR3 protein: CASRKTEGLSCEQYF; CDR3 DNA: TGTGCCAGCAGGAAGACAGAAGGACTAAGCTGCGAGCAGTACTTC
clone size: few; V gene: TRBV4-2; J gene: TRBJ1-5; D gene: NA; CDR3 protein: CASSQYGTGDSNQPQHF; CDR3 DNA: TGTGCCAGCAGCCAATACGGGACGGGGGATAGCAATCAGCCCCAGCATTTT
clone size: few; V gene: TRBV7-8; J gene: TRBJ2-3; D gene: TRBD2; CDR3 protein: CASSLVGVGGATDTQYF; CDR3 DNA: TGTGCCAGCAGCTTAGTCGGGGTCGGGGGGGCAACAGATACGCAGTATTTT
clone size: few; V gene: TRBV5-1; J gene: TRBJ2-7; D gene: TRBD2; CDR3 protein: CASSSLAGDHEQYF; CDR3 DNA: TGCGCCAGCAGTTCACTAGCGGGGGACCACGAGCAGTACTTC
clone size: NA; V gene: TRBV3-1; J gene: TRBJ2-1; D gene: TRBD2; CDR3 protein: CASSLNQRGGLYNEQFF; CDR3 DNA: TGTGCCAGCAGCCTCAATCAGCGGGGGGGCCTCTACAATGAGCAGTTCTTC
clone size: NA; V gene: TRBV21-1; J gene: TRBJ2-1; D gene: NA; CDR3 protein: CASIIYNEQFF; CDR3 DNA: TGTGCCAGCATAATTTACAATGAGCAGTTCTTC
clone size: NA; V gene: TRBV27; J gene: TRBJ2-3; D gene: NA; CDR3 protein: CASSFPGGGTDTQYF; CDR3 DNA: TGTGCCAGCAGTTTCCCGGGGGGCGGCACAGATACGCAGTATTTT
clone size: many; V gene: TRBV4-3; J gene: TRBJ2-2; D gene: NA; CDR3 protein: CASSQAPGSNTGELFF; CDR3 DNA: TGCGCCAGCAGCCAAGCACCGGGATCGAACACCGGGGAGCTGTTTTTT
clone size: NA; V gene: TRBV20-1; J gene: TRBJ2-7; D gene: NA; CDR3 protein: CSAREGYGSYEQYF; CDR3 DNA: TGCAGTGCTAGAGAAGGTTACGGGTCCTACGAGCAGTACTTC
clone size: few; V gene: TRBV2; J gene: TRBJ2-2; D gene: NA; CDR3 protein: CANRWPNTGELFF; CDR3 DNA: TGTGCCAACCGGTGGCCCAACACCGGGGAGCTGTTTTTT
clone size: many; V gene: TRBV12-3/TRBV12-4; J gene: TRBJ2-1; D gene: TRBD2; CDR3 protein: CASSLGGSIGEQFF; CDR3 DNA: TGTGCCAGCAGCCTCGGCGGGAGTATTGGTGAGCAGTTCTTC
clone size: NA; V gene: TRBV7-9; J gene: TRBJ2-5; D gene: NA; CDR3 protein: CASSLVRLAWETQYF; CDR3 DNA: TGTGCCAGCAGCTTAGTACGGCTAGCGTGGGAGACCCAGTACTTC
clone size: few; V gene: TRBV12-3/TRBV12-4; J gene: TRBJ1-2; D gene: NA; CDR3 protein: CASSIFLTGANYGYTF; CDR3 DNA: TGTGCCAGCAGTATATTCCTTACAGGAGCTAACTATGGCTACACCTTC
clone size: NA; V gene: TRBV15; J gene: TRBJ2-3; D gene: NA; CDR3 protein: CATSRGAGTRTDTQYF; CDR3 DNA: TGTGCCACCAGCAGAGGGGCGGGGACCCGCACAGATACGCAGTATTTT
clone size: NA; V gene: TRBV15; J gene: TRBJ2-1; D gene: TRBD1; CDR3 protein: CATTGRQGSHNEQFF; CDR3 DNA: TGTGCCACCACGGGAAGACAGGGTAGTCACAATGAGCAGTTCTTC
clone size: few; V gene: TRBV12-3/TRBV12-4; J gene: TRBJ2-7; D gene: TRBD1; CDR3 protein: CASSPGGEQYF; CDR3 DNA: TGTGCCAGCTCCCCAGGGGGCGAGCAGTACTTC
clone size: NA; V gene: TRBV2; J gene: TRBJ2-7; D gene: NA; CDR3 protein: CASISSRTPYEQYF; CDR3 DNA: TGTGCCAGCATTTCAAGTCGTACTCCCTACGAGCAGTACTTC
clone size: NA; V gene: TRBV7-9; J gene: TRBJ2-3; D gene: NA; CDR3 protein: CASSLDPSTDTQYF; CDR3 DNA: TGTGCCAGCAGCTTAGACCCTTCCACAGATACGCAGTATTTT
clone size: few; V gene: TRBV7-6; J gene: TRBJ2-2; D gene: TRBD1; CDR3 protein: CASSLVRWTGVGVNTGELFF; CDR3 DNA: TGTGCCAGCAGCTTAGTGAGGTGGACAGGGGTAGGGGTCAACACCGGGGAGCTGTTTTTT
clone size: NA; V gene: TRBV6-6; J gene: TRBJ2-5; D gene: NA; CDR3 protein: CASSPSERETQYF; CDR3 DNA: TGTGCCAGCAGTCCCAGCGAGAGGGAGACCCAGTACTTC
clone size: NA; V gene: TRBV5-8; J gene: TRBJ2-5; D gene: TRBD1; CDR3 protein: CASSSGTEPQETQYF; CDR3 DNA: TGTGCCAGCAGCTCGGGGACAGAACCACAAGAGACCCAGTACTTC
clone size: NA; V gene: TRBV20-1; J gene: TRBJ2-3; D gene: TRBD2; CDR3 protein: CSARRSGGPSWVQYF; CDR3 DNA: TGCAGTGCTAGGAGGTCGGGAGGCCCCAGTTGGGTGCAGTATTTT
clone size: NA; V gene: TRBV12-3/TRBV12-4; J gene: TRBJ2-5; D gene: NA; CDR3 protein: CASSFTIQETQYF; CDR3 DNA: TGTGCCAGCAGTTTTACTATCCAAGAGACCCAGTACTTC
clone size: NA; V gene: TRBV20-1; J gene: TRBJ1-1; D gene: TRBD1; CDR3 protein: CSARDLRVDRGTEAFF; CDR3 DNA: TGCAGTGCTAGAGATCTTAGAGTGGACAGGGGCACTGAAGCTTTCTTT
clone size: few; V gene: TRBV12-3/TRBV12-4; J gene: TRBJ2-3; D gene: TRBD2; CDR3 protein: CASTHSGRADTQYF; CDR3 DNA: TGTGCCAGCACCCATAGCGGGAGGGCAGATACGCAGTATTTT
clone size: NA; V gene: TRBV19; J gene: TRBJ1-1; D gene: NA; CDR3 protein: CATQPQINTEAFF; CDR3 DNA: TGTGCCACCCAACCGCAGATTAACACTGAAGCTTTCTTT
clone size: many; V gene: TRBV29-1; J gene: TRBJ1-1; D gene: NA; CDR3 protein: CSVEDGVNTEAFF; CDR3 DNA: TGCAGCGTTGAAGATGGAGTGAACACTGAAGCTTTCTTT
clone size: NA; V gene: TRBV20-1; J gene: TRBJ2-3; D gene: NA; CDR3 protein: CSARDFMFPDTQYF; CDR3 DNA: TGCAGTGCTAGAGATTTTATGTTCCCAGATACGCAGTATTTT
clone size: many; V gene: TRBV28; J gene: TRBJ2-7; D gene: TRBD1; CDR3 protein: CASSFPPGQAYEQYF; CDR3 DNA: TGTGCCAGCAGTTTTCCTCCGGGACAGGCATACGAGCAGTACTTC
clone size: few; V gene: TRBV4-2; J gene: TRBJ2-2; D gene: NA; CDR3 protein: CASSQDPSRAGELFF; CDR3 DNA: TGTGCCAGCAGCCAAGATCCTAGTCGGGCCGGGGAGCTGTTTTTT
clone size: few; V gene: TRBV28; J gene: TRBJ1-6; D gene: TRBD1; CDR3 protein: CASSLSPDRGGSPLHF; CDR3 DNA: TGTGCCAGCAGTTTATCCCCGGACAGGGGAGGTTCACCCCTCCACTTT
clone size: NA; V gene: TRBV4-3; J gene: TRBJ2-3; D gene: TRBD2; CDR3 protein: CASSQSPPTLRGGSYTQYF; CDR3 DNA: TGCGCCAGCAGCCAATCCCCCCCGACTTTGCGGGGAGGGAGTTATACGCAGTATTTT
clone size: few; V gene: TRBV20-1; J gene: TRBJ2-5; D gene: NA; CDR3 protein: CSARRGGETQYF; CDR3 DNA: TGCAGTGCTAGAAGGGGGGGTGAGACCCAGTACTTC
clone size: NA; V gene: TRBV12-3/TRBV12-4; J gene: TRBJ1-6; D gene: TRBD1; CDR3 protein: CASSLGYRGSSPLHF; CDR3 DNA: TGTGCCAGCAGTTTAGGGTACAGGGGAAGTTCACCCCTCCACTTT
clone size: NA; V gene: TRBV3-1; J gene: TRBJ2-7; D gene: NA; CDR3 protein: CASSQGRGSYEQYF; CDR3 DNA: TGTGCCAGCAGCCAAGGCAGGGGCTCCTACGAGCAGTACTTC
clone size: NA; V gene: TRBV7-9; J gene: TRBJ1-4; D gene: NA; CDR3 protein: CASSVRSPSLEKLFF; CDR3 DNA: TGTGCCAGCAGTGTCCGTAGCCCCTCGTTAGAAAAACTGTTTTTT
clone size: few; V gene: TRBV6-6; J gene: TRBJ1-3; D gene: NA; CDR3 protein: CASSVNSGNTIYF; CDR3 DNA: TGTGCCAGTTCTGTAAACTCTGGAAACACCATATATTTT
clone size: few; V gene: TRBV3-1; J gene: TRBJ1-1; D gene: NA; CDR3 protein: CASSQVQFRSEAFF; CDR3 DNA: TGTGCCAGCAGCCAGGTCCAATTCCGGTCTGAAGCTTTCTTT
clone size: NA; V gene: TRBV11-1; J gene: TRBJ2-7; D gene: TRBD2; CDR3 protein: CASSFGLAGGIYSYEQYF; CDR3 DNA: TGTGCCAGCAGCTTTGGGCTAGCGGGGGGGATATACTCCTACGAGCAGTACTTC
clone size: NA; V gene: TRBV19; J gene: TRBJ2-3; D gene: TRBD2; CDR3 protein: CASRTAGVSDTQYF; CDR3 DNA: TGTGCCAGTAGAACAGCGGGAGTATCAGATACGCAGTATTTT
clone size: many; V gene: TRBV29-1; J gene: TRBJ2-5; D gene: NA; CDR3 protein: CSAGPQETQYF; CDR3 DNA: TGCAGCGCGGGACCTCAAGAGACCCAGTACTTC